Sequencing of this T cell receptor (beta chain) was carried out in a study of brain metastases from non-small cell lung cancer. V lost 6 bases to trimming and J lost 0 bases; unmatched junction nucleotides: 8. The germline CDR1 and CDR2 sequences are MDHEN and SYDVKM. The CDR3 runs to 15 residues. Profiling relied on immunoSEQ multiplex PCR, and the TCRdb table lists in-frame clones only, not all of them. The data contain thousands of clones, 84% of them singletons. The TCR was taken from a donor aged 40 or older with non-small cell lung cancer. The sequenced sample was tissue from a brain metastasis. The chain uses TRBV28 and TRBJ2-7; TRBD1 agrees at 7 bases. The CDR3 reads CASRGQQGVSYEQYF. The CDR3 coding sequence is TGTGCCAGCAGGGGACAGCAGGGTGTCTCCTACGAGCAGTACTTC. Variable domain in full (rest from reference TRBV28 and TRBJ2-7): DVKVTQSSRYLVKRTGEKVFLECVQDMDHENMFWYRQDPGLGLRLIYFSYDVKMKEKGDIPEGYSVSREKKERFSLILESASTNQTSMYLCASRGQQGVSYEQYFGPGTRLTVT.